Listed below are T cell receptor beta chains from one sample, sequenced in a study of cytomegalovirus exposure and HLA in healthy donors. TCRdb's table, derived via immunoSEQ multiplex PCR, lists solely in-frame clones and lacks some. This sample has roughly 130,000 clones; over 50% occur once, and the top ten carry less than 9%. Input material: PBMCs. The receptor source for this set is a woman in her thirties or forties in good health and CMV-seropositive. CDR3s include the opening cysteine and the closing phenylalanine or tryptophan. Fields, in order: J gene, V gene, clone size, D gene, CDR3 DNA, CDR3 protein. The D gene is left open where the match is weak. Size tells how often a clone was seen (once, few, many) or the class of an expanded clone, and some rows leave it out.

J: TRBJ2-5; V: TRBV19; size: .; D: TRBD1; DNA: TGTGCCAGTAGTAGAGGGACAGGATTCGGAGAGACCCAGTACTTC; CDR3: CASSRGTGFGETQYF
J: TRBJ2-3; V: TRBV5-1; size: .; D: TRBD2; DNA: TGCGCCAGCAGCGCTAGCGGGGGGGCCACAGATACGCAGTATTTT; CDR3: CASSASGGATDTQYF
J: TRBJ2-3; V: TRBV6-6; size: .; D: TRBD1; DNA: TGTGCCAGCAGTACTTACAGGGGGAGCACAGATACGCAGTATTTT; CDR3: CASSTYRGSTDTQYF
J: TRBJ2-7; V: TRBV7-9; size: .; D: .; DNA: TGTTCCAGCAGCTTAGGGGCCCGGGGGCAGTACTTC; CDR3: CSSSLGARGQYF
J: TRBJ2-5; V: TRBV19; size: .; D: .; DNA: TGTGCCAGTAGTAGAGGAGGGGGGGCGGGCGAGACCCAGTACTTC; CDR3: CASSRGGGAGETQYF
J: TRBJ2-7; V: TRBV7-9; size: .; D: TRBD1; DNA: TGTTCCAGCAGCTGGACAGGCTACGAGCAGTACTTC; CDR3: CSSSWTGYEQYF
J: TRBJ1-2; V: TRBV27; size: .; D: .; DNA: TGTGCCAGCAGCGGAGGGAACTATGGCTACACCTTC; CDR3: CASSGGNYGYTF
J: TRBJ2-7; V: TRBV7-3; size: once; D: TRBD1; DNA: TGTGCCAGCAGCCCGGGACAGGGAGGTGACGAGCAGTACTTC; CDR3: CASSPGQGGDEQYF
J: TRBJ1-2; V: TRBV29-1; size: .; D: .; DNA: TGCAGCGTTGGGGCGGGGGGGACTAACTATGGCTACACCTTC; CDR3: CSVGAGGTNYGYTF
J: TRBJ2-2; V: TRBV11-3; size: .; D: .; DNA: TGTGCCAGCAGCTCGGGGGATACCGGGGAGCTGTTTTTT; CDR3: CASSSGDTGELFF
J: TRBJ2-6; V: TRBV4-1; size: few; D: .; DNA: TGCGCCAGCAGCCAAGACAGTTCCTCTGGGGCCAACGTCCTGACTTTC; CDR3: CASSQDSSSGANVLTF
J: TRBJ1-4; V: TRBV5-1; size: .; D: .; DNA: TGCGCCAGCAGCTTGACAGGGACCGCAACTAATGAAAAACTGTTTTTT; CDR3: CASSLTGTATNEKLFF
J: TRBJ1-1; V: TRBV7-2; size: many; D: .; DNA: TGTGCCAGCAGCTTAGTCCGGGTTCCGAACACTGAAGCTTTCTTT; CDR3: CASSLVRVPNTEAFF
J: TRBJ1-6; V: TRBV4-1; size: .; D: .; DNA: TGCGCCAGCAGCCAAGAGTGGGAGGGCATGTCGGATAATTCACCCCTCCACTTT; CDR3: CASSQEWEGMSDNSPLHF
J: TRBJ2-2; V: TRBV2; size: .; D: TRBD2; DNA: TGTGCCAGCAGCCGGACTAGTAGCACCGGGGAGCTGTTTTTT; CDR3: CASSRTSSTGELFF
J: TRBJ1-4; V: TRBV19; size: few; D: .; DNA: TGTGCCAGTAGTCTCGAGGGCGCAACTAATGAAAAACTGTTTTTT; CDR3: CASSLEGATNEKLFF
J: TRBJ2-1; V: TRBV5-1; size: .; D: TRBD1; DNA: TGCGCCAGCAGCTTGGAACAGGGGTTGTACAATGAGCAGTTCTTC; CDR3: CASSLEQGLYNEQFF
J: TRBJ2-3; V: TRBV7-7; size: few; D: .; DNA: TGTGCTAGCAGCTTAGGAACAGGGACCACAGATACGCAGTATTTT; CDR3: CASSLGTGTTDTQYF
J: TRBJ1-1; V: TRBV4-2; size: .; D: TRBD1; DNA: TGTGCCAGCAGCCCCCAACAGGGGTTCAAGGACACTGAGGCTTTCTTT; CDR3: CASSPQQGFKDTEAFF
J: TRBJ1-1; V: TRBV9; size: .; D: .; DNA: TGTGCCAGCAGCGTAGGAGCCTCGCCCGACACTGAAGCTTTCTTT; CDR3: CASSVGASPDTEAFF
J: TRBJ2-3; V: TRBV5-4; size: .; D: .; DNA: TGTGCCAGCAGCGTCCAGGGGAGCACAGATACGCAGTATTTT; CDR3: CASSVQGSTDTQYF
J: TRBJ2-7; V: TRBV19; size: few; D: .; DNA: TGTGCCAGTAGTATTAGAGGAGTCGTCCGAGGGTCCTACGAGCAGTACTTC; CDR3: CASSIRGVVRGSYEQYF
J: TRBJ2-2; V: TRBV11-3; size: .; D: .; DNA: TGTGCCAGCAGCTCCCGGCCTCTAGCCTCCGGGGAGCTGTTTTTT; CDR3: CASSSRPLASGELFF
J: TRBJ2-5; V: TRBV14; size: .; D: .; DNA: TGTGCCAGCAGCCAGGCAGGACAAGAGACCCAGTACTTC; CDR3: CASSQAGQETQYF
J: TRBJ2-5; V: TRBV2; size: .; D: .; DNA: TGTGCTGTGTCAAGCGGTTGGCGGGAGACCCAGTACTTC; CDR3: CAVSSGWRETQYF
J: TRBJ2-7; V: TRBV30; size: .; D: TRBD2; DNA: TGTGCCTGGAGTTTCGGAGTGGGAGGGCCTCACGAGCAGTACTTC; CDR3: CAWSFGVGGPHEQYF
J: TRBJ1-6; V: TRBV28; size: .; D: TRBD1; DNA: TGTGCCGGGGGACAGGTGGATTCACCCCTCCACTTT; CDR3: CAGGQVDSPLHF
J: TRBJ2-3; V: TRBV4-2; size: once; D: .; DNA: TGTGCCAGCAGCCAGGGCGTCGGGGGTGATATCACAGATACGCAGTATTTT; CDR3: CASSQGVGGDITDTQYF
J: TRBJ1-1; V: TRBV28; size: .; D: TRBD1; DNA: TGTGCCAGCAGTTCCGGACAGGTTGAAGCTTTCTTT; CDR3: CASSSGQVEAFF
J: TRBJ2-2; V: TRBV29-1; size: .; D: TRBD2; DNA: TGCAGCGTTGGGACTAGCGGGACCGGGGAGCTGTTTTTT; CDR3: CSVGTSGTGELFF
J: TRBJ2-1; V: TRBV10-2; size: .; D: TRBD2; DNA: TGCGCCAGCAAGATAGGCGGGAGAAACAATGAGCAGTTCTTC; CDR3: CASKIGGRNNEQFF